The clone carrying this T cell receptor (beta chain) was seen at least ten times. Unique molecular identifiers were built into the TCRbeta library. One entry per CDR3 protein, called by TCRdb with MiXCR from the PCR reads. The sample has about 490,000 distinct CDR3 sequences, roughly 10% seen once. Trimming left V 3 bases short and J 4 bases short, with 19 bases between. The CDR3 loop spans 17 amino acids. CDR1 is SGHRS, CDR2 YFSETQ, per germline. The sample originates from a study of T-cell reconstitution after alpha-beta-depleted transplantation in children. The receptor was isolated from a child under 10 years old with inherited bone marrow failure, due to receive a stem cell transplant. Sequenced here: PBMCs, sampled before TCRalphabeta/CD19-depleted stem cell transplant. The chain uses TRBV5-1 and TRBJ1-4, with D tentatively TRBD1 (6 bases). For the CDR3, the DNA is TGCGCCAGCAGCTGGGGGGACAACAGCGCGCTTAATGAAAAACTGTTTTTT. It translates to CASSWGDNSALNEKLFF.